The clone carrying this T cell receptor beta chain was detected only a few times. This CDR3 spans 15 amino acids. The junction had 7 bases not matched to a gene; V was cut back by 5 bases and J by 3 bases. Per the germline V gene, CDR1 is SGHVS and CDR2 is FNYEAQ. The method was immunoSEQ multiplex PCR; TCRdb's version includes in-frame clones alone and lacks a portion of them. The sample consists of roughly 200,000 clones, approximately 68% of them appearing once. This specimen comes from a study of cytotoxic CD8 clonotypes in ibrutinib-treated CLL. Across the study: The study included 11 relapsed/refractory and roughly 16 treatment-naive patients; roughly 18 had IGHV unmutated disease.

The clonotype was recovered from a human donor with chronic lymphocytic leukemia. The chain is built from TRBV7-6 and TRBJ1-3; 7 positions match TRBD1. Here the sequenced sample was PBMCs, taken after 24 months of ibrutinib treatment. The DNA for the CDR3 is TGTGCCAGCAGCCCCCCAGGGGGGAATGGAAACACCATATATTTT. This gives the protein CASSPPGGNGNTIYF. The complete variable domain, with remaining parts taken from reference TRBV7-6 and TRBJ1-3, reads GAGVSQSPRYKVTKRGQDVALRCDPISGHVSLYWYRQALGQGPEFLTYFNYEAQQDKSGLPNDRFSAERPEGSISTLTIQRTEQRDSAMYRCASSPPGGNGNTIYFGEGSWLTVV.